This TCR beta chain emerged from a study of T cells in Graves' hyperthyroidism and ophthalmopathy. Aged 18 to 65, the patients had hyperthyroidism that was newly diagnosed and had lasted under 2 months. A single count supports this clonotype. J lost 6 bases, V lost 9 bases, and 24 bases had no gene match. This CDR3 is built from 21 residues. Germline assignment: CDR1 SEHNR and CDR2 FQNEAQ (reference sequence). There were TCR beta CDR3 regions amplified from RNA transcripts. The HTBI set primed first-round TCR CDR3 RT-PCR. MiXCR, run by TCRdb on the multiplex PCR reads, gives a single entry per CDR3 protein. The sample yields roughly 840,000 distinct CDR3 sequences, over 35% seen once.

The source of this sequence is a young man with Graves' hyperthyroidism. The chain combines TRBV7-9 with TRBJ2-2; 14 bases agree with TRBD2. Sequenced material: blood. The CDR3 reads CASSIPTGTSGSSQRAGELFF. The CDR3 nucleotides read TGTGCCAGTAGTATCCCTACCGGGACTAGCGGGAGCTCGCAGAGAGCCGGGGAGCTGTTTTTT.